These 11 T cell receptor beta chains were sequenced from one sample in a study of blood T cell repertoires in COVID-19. Profiling relied on immunoSEQ multiplex PCR, and the TCRdb table lists in-frame clones only, not all of them. The table includes 55,000 to 65,000 clones, more than 80% detected once. The source material was peripheral blood. Source of these receptors: a man aged 55 to 70 with COVID-19, enrolled during active disease.

This clone showed up just once. The chain joins TRBV7-3 to TRBJ2-2, with D perhaps TRBD2 (6 bases). The CDR3 contains 15 residues. The germline V gene encodes CDR1 SGHTA and CDR2 FQGTGA. Deletions cut 5 bases from V and 5 bases from J, with 15 bases between. The CDR3 sequence: CASSPQGGGTGELFF. The CDR3 nucleotides are TGTGCCAGCAGCCCCCAGGGCGGAGGGACCGGGGAGCTGTTTTTT. Complete variable domain (other parts from reference TRBV7-3 and TRBJ2-2): GAGVSQTPSNKVTEKGKYVELRCDPISGHTALYWYRQSLGQGPEFLIYFQGTGAADDSGLPNDRFFAVRPEGSVSTLKIQRTERGDSAVYLCASSPQGGGTGELFFGEGSRLTVL.

The V gene is TRBV2, the J gene TRBJ2-3; D not resolved. This CDR3 has 14 amino acids. The V gene lost 10 bases and the J gene lost 0 bases, with 14 bases spanning the gap. Germline CDR1 is SNHLY and CDR2 is FYNNEI. Here the CDR3 reads CATRDLGSTDTQYF. DNA of the CDR3: TGTGCCACCCGAGATCTCGGGAGCACAGATACGCAGTATTTT.

The J gene is TRBJ2-1, the V gene TRBV11-2; TRBD2 matches 9 bases. The CDR3 is made up of 17 amino acids. With 0 bases clipped from V and 1 base from J, the junction kept 4 bases outside the gene matches. The germline CDR1 and CDR2 sequences are SGHAT and FQNNGV. As DNA, the CDR3 is TGTGCCAGCAGCTTAGATATGGCGGGAGGGTCCTACAATGAGCAGTTCTTC. Encoded protein: CASSLDMAGGSYNEQFF.

The V call is TRBV7-6, the J call TRBJ2-7; TRBD2 aligns across 10 bases. The length of the CDR3 is 18 residues. With 3 bases clipped from V and 3 bases from J, the junction kept 14 bases outside the gene matches. CDR1 is SGHVS and CDR2 is FNYEAQ in the germline V gene. The CDR3, as DNA: TGTGCCAGCAGCTTCGCTACCGAACTACTAGCGGGAAGCTACGAGCAGTACTTC. Protein: CASSFATELLAGSYEQYF.

This sequence joins TRBV27 and TRBJ2-7, with TRBD1 matching over 7 bases. The CDR3 spans 14 residues. V lost 3 bases and J lost 3; bases outside the gene matches: 5. Germline-derived CDR1 and CDR2 are MNHEY and SMNVEV (reference sequence). In DNA, the CDR3 is TGTGCCAGCAGTTTGGGGGACAGCATCTACGAGCAGTACTTC. Amino acids: CASSLGDSIYEQYF.

This chain joins TRBV21-1 and TRBJ1-2; TRBD1, the table's D call, lacks a check against the DNA. TRBV21-1 is a documented pseudogene. The CDR3 is 19 amino acids. DNA for the CDR3: TGTGCCAGCAGCAAAGTGGTCGGGTACAGGCAGGGTAATAACTATGGCTACACCTTC. It is translated as CASSKVVGYRQGNNYGYTF.

The CDR3 loop reads CASSSGQGSKNIQYF. The CDR3 nucleotides read TGTGCCAGTAGTAGTGGACAGGGATCCAAAAACATTCAGTACTTC. The chain is built from TRBV19 and TRBJ2-4, with 8 nucleotides matching TRBD1. Trimming cost V 4 bases and J 2 bases; bases outside gene matches: 4. The CDR3 loop spans 15 amino acids. Looked up from germline, CDR1 is LNHDA and CDR2 is SQIVND (reference sequence).

The gene calls are TRBV2 and TRBJ1-6; D is uncertain. Trimming took off 6 bases at V and 10 bases at J, with 7 bases between the two ends. CDR1 is SNHLY, CDR2 FYNNEI, per germline. The CDR3 loop spans 11 amino acids. CDR3 nucleotide sequence: TGTGCCAGCAGAAGCCTCTCACCCCTCCACTTT. Translating it yields CASRSLSPLHF.

The chain employs TRBV9 and TRBJ1-2; 7 bases are shared with TRBD1. The germline gives CDR1 SGDLS, CDR2 YYNGEE. This CDR3 comprises 15 residues. The junction had 10 bases not matched to a gene; V was cut back by 0 bases and J by 8 bases. The CDR3, as DNA: TGTGCCAGCAGCGTAGATCCCCGGGACAGCGGGGGCTACACCTTC. This sequence encodes CASSVDPRDSGGYTF. The full variable domain, with the rest looked up from reference TRBV9 and TRBJ1-2, is DSGVTQTPKHLITATGQRVTLRCSPRSGDLSVYWYQQSLDQGLQFLIQYYNGEERAKGNILERFSAQQFPDLHSELNLSSLELGDSALYFCASSVDPRDSGGYTFGSGTRLTVV.

The rearrangement uses TRBV6-2 or TRBV6-3 and TRBJ1-2; 9 bases align to TRBD1. Trimming removed 5 bases from V and 5 bases from J; junction bases left unmatched: 6. This CDR3 spans 14 amino acids. Germline assignment: CDR1 MNHEY and CDR2 SVGEGT. CDR3 sequence: CASSQPGQGYGYTF. CDR3 nucleotide sequence: TGTGCCAGCAGTCAGCCGGGACAGGGATATGGCTACACCTTC.

The chain is built from TRBV5-1 and TRBJ2-3, with TRBD2 matching over 9 bases. Germline CDR1 and CDR2: SGHRS and YFSETQ. The CDR3 totals 16 residues. The J segment lost 0 bases and the V segment lost 4 bases, leaving 6 bases of the junction unmatched. The CDR3 reads CASSVGTSTSTDTQYF. CDR3 nucleotide sequence: TGCGCCAGCAGCGTTGGGACTAGCACTAGCACAGATACGCAGTATTTT.